This TCR beta chain is drawn from a study of human T cells and chemical hapten exposure. For the study at large: Scalp application of diphenylcyclopropenone was performed weekly in patients across the entire roughly 25-week study.

This clonotype appeared a few times. Its antigen is currently unknown. TCRdb re-analysed the RACE reads in MiXCR, keeping a single row per CDR3 protein. The table lists tens of thousands of distinct CDR3 sequences, around 15% of them singletons. Study-wide results and caveats: TCRs exceeding 1 in 1000 frequency stayed unchanged with DPC sensitization. Against controls, expanded TCRs gave rise to significantly more large CDR3 similarity clusters.

Germline V gives CDR1 DFQATT, CDR2 SNEGSKA (reference sequence). The CDR3 length is 13 residues. V lost 1 base to trimming and J lost 9 bases; unmatched junction nucleotides: 5. The time point denotes: pre-sensitization, week 0. Treatment here: therapeutic diphenylcyclopropenone sensitization with weekly scalp DPC. The authors extracted total RNA from unfractionated whole blood. This specimen was whole blood, taken in connection with sensitization to the hapten diphenylcyclopropenone (DPC). V gene TRBV20-1 combines with J gene TRBJ2-1, with TRBD1 matching over 8 bases. The clonotype comes from a woman aged 45 to 65 with alopecia areata. Some clones in this sample may be carry-over from other donors' samples. CDR3 DNA: TGCAGTGCTAGAGCAGGGGGCCTGGGTGAGCAGTTCTTC. Its protein product is CSARAGGLGEQFF.